Sequencing of this TCR beta chain was carried out in a study of blood T cell repertoires in COVID-19. On the study more broadly: The United States, Italy and Spain provided the acute and convalescent COVID-19 samples.

Using immunoSEQ multiplex PCR, the repertoire was profiled, and TCRdb retains in-frame clones only, with some absent. This table holds about 190,000 clones, roughly 84% found once. This CDR3 region has 18 residues. V gave up 2 bases and J gave up 2 bases; unmatched junction bases: 9. Germline V gene sequence: CDR1 SGHTA, CDR2 FQGTGA. This chain links TRBV7-3 with TRBJ2-2, with 9 bases lining up with TRBD2. This TCR was recovered from a woman in her thirties who had recovered from COVID-19. The sample was PBMCs or T cells enriched from blood (not recorded which). CDR3 nucleotide sequence: TGTGCCAGCAGCTTATATGGCTTAGCGGGAGCTAACACCGGGGAGCTGTTTTTT. This gives the protein CASSLYGLAGANTGELFF.